This section outlines one T cell receptor (beta chain) sequence together with its context. Antigen specificity is unknown. This entry comes from a study of blood T cells in healthy people across ages. Then a second PCR, running roughly 6 to 11 cycles, was carried out with a sample-barcoded 5' primer and a J-beta primer mix. A single record per CDR3 protein comes from TCRdb applying MiXCR to the 5' RACE reads. The table has around 500,000 distinct CDR3 sequences, about 27% seen once. The study, taken as a whole, reports: Compared with aged donors, long-lived donors showed fewer expanded clones, suggesting selection.

The CDR3 runs 12 residues. Between the trimmed V and J ends, which lost 11 bases and 6 bases, there was a span of 16 bases. Germline CDR1 reads SEHNR; CDR2 reads FQNEAQ (reference sequence). These data also featured in a second study, about T cells of mothers and their children.

Sequences were obtained from blood. The chain carries TRBV7-9 and TRBJ1-2; D unclear. This sequence originates from a boy aged 2 to 10 in good health. CDR3 residues: CAATAPEDGYTF. The DNA of the CDR3 is TGTGCCGCCACGGCGCCGGAGGATGGCTACACCTTC.